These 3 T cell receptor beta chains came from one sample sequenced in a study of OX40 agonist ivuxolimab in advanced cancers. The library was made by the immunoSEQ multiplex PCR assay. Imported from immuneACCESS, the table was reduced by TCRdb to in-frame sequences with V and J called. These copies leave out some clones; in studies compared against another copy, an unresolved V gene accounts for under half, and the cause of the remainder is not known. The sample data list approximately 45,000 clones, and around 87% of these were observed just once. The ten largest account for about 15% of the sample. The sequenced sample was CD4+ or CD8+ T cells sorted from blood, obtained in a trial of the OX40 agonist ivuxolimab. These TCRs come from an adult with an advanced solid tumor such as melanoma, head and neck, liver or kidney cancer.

In DNA, the CDR3 is TGTGCCAGCAGGGGGATGTATGGGGCAGATACGCAGTATTTT. Translating it yields CASRGMYGADTQYF. The gene calls are TRBV6-1 and TRBJ2-3; D unclear. This CDR3 is built from 14 residues. CDR1 and CDR2 from the germline V gene are MNHNS and SASEGT. Between the trimmed V and J ends, which lost 6 bases and 4 bases, there was a span of 14 bases.

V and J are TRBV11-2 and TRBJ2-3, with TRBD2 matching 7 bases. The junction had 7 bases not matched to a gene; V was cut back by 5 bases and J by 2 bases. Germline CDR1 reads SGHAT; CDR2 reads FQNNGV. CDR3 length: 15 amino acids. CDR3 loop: CASSPIGGYTDTQYF. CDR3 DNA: TGTGCCAGCAGCCCGATCGGGGGGTACACAGATACGCAGTATTTT.

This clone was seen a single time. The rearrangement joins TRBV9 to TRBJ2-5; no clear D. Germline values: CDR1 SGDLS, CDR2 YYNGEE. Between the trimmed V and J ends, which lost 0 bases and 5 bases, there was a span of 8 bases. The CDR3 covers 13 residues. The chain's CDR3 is CASSVVSGETQYF. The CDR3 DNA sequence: TGTGCCAGCAGCGTAGTATCTGGGGAGACCCAGTACTTC. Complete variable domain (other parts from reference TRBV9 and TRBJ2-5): DSGVTQTPKHLITATGQRVTLRCSPRSGDLSVYWYQQSLDQGLQFLIQYYNGEERAKGNILERFSAQQFPDLHSELNLSSLELGDSALYFCASSVVSGETQYFGPGTRLLVL.